This TCR beta chain was observed in a study of blood T cell repertoires in COVID-19. Study context: The United States, Italy and Spain were the sources of the acute and convalescent COVID-19 samples. PBMCs, B-cell-depleted T cells, or T cells were the source of the cDNA or gDNA that made up the material.

Original processing methods: Counts of nucleated cells, estimated from reference gene primer amplification, were obtained. The table came from immunoSEQ multiplex PCR; TCRdb's copy has only in-frame clones and leaves some out. V and J calls and clone size follow that table, whereas D and trimming were derived from the DNA. In the table there are under 200,000 clones, under 85% of which are singletons. V lost 5 bases to trimming and J lost 8 bases, with 19 bases between them. This CDR3 region has 15 residues. In germline, CDR1 is SEHNR, CDR2 FQNEAQ (reference sequence). The chain employs TRBV7-9 and TRBJ2-4; possible D gene TRBD1, 6 bases. The receptor was derived from a woman at least 80 years old with acute or convalescent COVID-19. The sample consisted of peripheral blood. The CDR3 coding sequence is TGTGCCAGCAGCCGAGGGACACTGGGCTTGGACATTCAGTACTTC. Translation gives CASSRGTLGLDIQYF.